This T cell receptor beta chain is drawn from a study of immune evolution from preneoplasia to lung adenocarcinoma. Data came from immunoSEQ multiplex PCR; TCRdb stores just in-frame clones and leaves some out. In the table there are roughly 2,000 clones, roughly 84% of which are singletons. The source is a person aged 55-80 years with lung adenocarcinoma. The sample was FFPE lung adenocarcinoma in situ tissue.

This CDR3 is CASSQSTGSNSPLHF. The CDR3 nucleotides read TGCGCCAGCAGTCAATCTACGGGTAGTAATTCACCCCTCCACTTT. The chain is built from TRBV23-1 and TRBJ1-6; D not certain. TRBV23-1 is given ORF status, its function remaining uncertain. The CDR3 is 15 residues long. V lost 0 bases to trimming and J lost 6 bases, with 9 bases between them.